The source of this T cell receptor beta chain is a study of blood T cell repertoires in COVID-19. Whole-study context: Samples came from the United States, Italy and Spain, spanning acute and convalescent COVID-19. From T cells, B-cell-depleted T cells, or PBMCs came the material, which was cDNA or gDNA.

V was pared by 7 bases and J by 5 bases, with 11 bases of the junction left unmatched. This CDR3 comprises 16 residues. Germline V gene data show CDR1 as MDHEN and CDR2 as SYDVKM. Per the authors' pipeline: For nucleated cells, counts were estimated from reference gene primer amplification. The protocol was immunoSEQ multiplex PCR, while the TCRdb copy is restricted to in-frame clones and leaves out a portion. V and J calls and clone size are copied from that table; D and trimming were computed from the DNA. The sample consists of just over 150,000 clones, more than 80% of them appearing once. The sequence was collected from a woman aged 40 to 50 with acute or convalescent COVID-19. The sample comprised peripheral blood. This chain connects TRBV28 to TRBJ2-2; 9 bases match TRBD1. The CDR3 nucleotides read TGTGCCAGCATATCAACGGGGACAGGGAGAACCGGGGAGCTGTTTTTT. It encodes CASISTGTGRTGELFF.